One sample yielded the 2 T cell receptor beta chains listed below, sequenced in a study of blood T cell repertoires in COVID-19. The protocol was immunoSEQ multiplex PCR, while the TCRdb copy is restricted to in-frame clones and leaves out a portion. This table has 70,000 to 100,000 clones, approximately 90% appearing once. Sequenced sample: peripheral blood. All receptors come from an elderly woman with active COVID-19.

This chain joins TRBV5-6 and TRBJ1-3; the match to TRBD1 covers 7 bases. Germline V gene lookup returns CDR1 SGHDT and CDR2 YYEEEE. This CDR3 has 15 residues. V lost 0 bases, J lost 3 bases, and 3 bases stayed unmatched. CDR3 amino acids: CASSLVQGSGNTIYF. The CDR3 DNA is TGTGCCAGCAGCTTGGTACAGGGGAGTGGAAACACCATATATTTT.

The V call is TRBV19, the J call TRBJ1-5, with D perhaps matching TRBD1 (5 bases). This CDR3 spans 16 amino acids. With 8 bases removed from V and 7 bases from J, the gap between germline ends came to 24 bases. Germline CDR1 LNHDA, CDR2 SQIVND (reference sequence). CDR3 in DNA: TGTGCCAGTGGGGGGAAAGGGGCAGGATATATGCAGCCCCAGCATTTT. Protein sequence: CASGGKGAGYMQPQHF.